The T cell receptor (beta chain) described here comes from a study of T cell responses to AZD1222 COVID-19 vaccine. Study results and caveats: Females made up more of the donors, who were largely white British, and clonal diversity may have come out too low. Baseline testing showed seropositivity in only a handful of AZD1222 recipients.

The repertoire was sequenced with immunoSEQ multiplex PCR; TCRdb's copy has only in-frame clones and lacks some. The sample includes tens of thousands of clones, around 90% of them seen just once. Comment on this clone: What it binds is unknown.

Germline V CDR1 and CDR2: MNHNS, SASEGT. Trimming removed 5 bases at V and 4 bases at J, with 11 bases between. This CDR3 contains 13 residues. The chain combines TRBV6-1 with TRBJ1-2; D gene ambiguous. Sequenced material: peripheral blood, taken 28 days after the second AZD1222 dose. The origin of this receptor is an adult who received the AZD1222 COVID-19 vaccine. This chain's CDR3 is CASSSQDGYGYTF. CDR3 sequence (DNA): TGTGCCAGCAGTTCGCAGGACGGCTATGGCTACACCTTC.